This record concerns one T cell receptor beta chain sequence. This clonotype was recorded a few times. No cognate antigen has been identified for it. The sample holds no much larger clone one base away, and base qualities are not on file. The data belong to a study of T cell repertoires in cytomegalovirus infection (dated by TCRdb to the late 2010s). Notes on the research overall: Because public TCR beta signatures pointed to carriage of CMV infection together with the matching HLA type, the HLA type of each donor mattered for the analysis.

The instrument was an Illumina HiSeq 1500. Through fastp at Q25 and MiXCR, TCRdb rebuilt clones from the public reads, retaining in-frame beta chains. Rows with one shared CDR3 protein collapse into an entry with the most common genes and DNA. The sample table shows 200,000 to 300,000 distinct CDR3 sequences, and 10% to 15% are seen once. The top ten clones comprise about 1.5% of the sample. CDR1 and CDR2, per the germline V gene, are SQVTM and ANQGSEA. The CDR3 spans 14 residues, from the cysteine through the phenylalanine. Only the CDR3 DNA stays, 42 bases, in frame from base 1. V is cut by 1 base and J by 7 bases, and the space between the germline ends is 14 bases. Broader findings and caveats from the paper: Carriers of CMV infection plus the relevant HLA type were discriminated by the cumulative frequency of public TCR beta family members in the study cohort and in an independent approximately 340-donor cohort. The ex vivo response was dominated by HLA-C-restricted CMV-specific TCR beta clonotypes, which also provided the single most frequent clonotype in two of eight donors.

Sequenced: PBMCs. The TCR was taken from a human donor in good health (CMV status not recorded). Some clones in this sample may be carry-over from other donors' samples. The receptor chain draws on TRBV29-1 and TRBJ2-1, with TRBD2 tentatively as D gene (5 bases match). The DNA sequence is as follows: TGCAGCGTTGAAGGTACACGGCGAGGGAATGAGCAGTTCTTC. This codes for CSVEGTRRGNEQFF.